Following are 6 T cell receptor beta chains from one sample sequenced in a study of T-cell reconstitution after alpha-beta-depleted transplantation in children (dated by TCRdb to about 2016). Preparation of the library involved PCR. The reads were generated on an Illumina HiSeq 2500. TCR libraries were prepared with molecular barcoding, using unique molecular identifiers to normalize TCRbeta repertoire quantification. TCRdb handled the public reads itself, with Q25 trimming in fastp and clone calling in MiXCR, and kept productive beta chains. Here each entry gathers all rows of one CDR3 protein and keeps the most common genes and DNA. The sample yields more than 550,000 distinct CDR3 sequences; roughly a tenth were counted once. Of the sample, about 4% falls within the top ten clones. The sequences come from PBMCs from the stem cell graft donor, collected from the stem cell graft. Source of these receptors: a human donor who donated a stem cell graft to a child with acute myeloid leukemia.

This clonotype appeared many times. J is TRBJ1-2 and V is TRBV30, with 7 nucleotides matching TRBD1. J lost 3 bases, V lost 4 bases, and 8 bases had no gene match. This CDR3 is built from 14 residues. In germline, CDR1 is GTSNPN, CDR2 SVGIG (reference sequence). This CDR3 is CAWMYRGIDYGYTF. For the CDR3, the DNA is TGTGCCTGGATGTACAGGGGCATTGACTATGGCTACACCTTC.

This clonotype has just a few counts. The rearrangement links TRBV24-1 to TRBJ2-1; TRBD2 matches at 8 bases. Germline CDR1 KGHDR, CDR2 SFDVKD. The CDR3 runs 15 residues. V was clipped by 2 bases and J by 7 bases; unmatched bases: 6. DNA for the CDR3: TGTGCCACCAGTGATTCCAGGACTAGCCCAAATGAGCAGTTCTTC. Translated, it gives CATSDSRTSPNEQFF.

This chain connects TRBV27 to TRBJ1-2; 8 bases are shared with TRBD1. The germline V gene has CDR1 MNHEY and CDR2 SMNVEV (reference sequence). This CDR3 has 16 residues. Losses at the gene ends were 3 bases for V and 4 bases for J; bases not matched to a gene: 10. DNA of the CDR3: TGTGCCAGCAGTTTTTCGCCAGGGGGCAGCGGCTATGGCTACACCTTC. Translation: CASSFSPGGSGYGYTF.

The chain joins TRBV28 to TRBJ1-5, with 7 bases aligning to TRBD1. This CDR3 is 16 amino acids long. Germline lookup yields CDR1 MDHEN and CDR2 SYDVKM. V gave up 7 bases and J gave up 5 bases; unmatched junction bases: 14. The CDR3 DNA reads TGTGCCAGCACGAGTCTAGGACAGGCGTCTGATCAGCCCCAGCATTTT. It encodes CASTSLGQASDQPQHF.

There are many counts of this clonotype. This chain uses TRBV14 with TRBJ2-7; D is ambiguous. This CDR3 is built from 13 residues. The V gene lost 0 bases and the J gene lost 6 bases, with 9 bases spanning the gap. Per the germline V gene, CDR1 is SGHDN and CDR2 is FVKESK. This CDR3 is CASSQDKRSEQYF. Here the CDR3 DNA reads TGTGCCAGCAGCCAAGATAAGAGGAGCGAGCAGTACTTC.

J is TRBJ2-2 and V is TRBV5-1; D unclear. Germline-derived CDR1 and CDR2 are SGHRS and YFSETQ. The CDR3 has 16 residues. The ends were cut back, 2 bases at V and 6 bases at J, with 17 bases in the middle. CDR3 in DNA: TGCGCCAGCAGCTTTGACGAACTCCTGACGGCCGGGGAGCTGTTTTTT. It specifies CASSFDELLTAGELFF.